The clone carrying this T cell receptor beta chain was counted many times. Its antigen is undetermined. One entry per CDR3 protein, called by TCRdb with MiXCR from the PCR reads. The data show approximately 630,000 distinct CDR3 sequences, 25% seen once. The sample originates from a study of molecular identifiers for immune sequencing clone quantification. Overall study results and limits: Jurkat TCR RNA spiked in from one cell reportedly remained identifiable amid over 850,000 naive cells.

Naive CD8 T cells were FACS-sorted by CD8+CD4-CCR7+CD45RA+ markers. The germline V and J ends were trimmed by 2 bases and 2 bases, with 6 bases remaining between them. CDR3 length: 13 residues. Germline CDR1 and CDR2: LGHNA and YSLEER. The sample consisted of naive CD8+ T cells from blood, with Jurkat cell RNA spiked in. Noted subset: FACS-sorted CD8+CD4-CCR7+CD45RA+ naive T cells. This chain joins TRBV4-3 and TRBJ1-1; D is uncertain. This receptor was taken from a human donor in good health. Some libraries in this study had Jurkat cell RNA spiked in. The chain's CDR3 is CASSQSYNTEAFF. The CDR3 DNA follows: TGCGCCAGCAGCCAATCTTATAACACTGAAGCTTTCTTT.